This T cell receptor (beta chain) was recorded in a study of blood T cell repertoires in COVID-19. Study-level information: Samples came from the United States, Italy and Spain, spanning acute and convalescent COVID-19. PBMCs, B-cell-depleted T cells, or T cells were the source of the cDNA or gDNA that made up the material.

The V gene's germline CDR1 is SGHKS and CDR2 YYEKEE (reference sequence). The V and J ends lost 0 bases and 8 bases respectively, with 11 bases between them. The CDR3 runs 14 residues. Libraries were prepared by immunoSEQ multiplex PCR; TCRdb keeps only in-frame clonotypes and omits some of them. This table holds under 200,000 clones, about nine tenths found once. The chain combines TRBV5-5 with TRBJ1-4; unclear D gene. Source material: peripheral blood. The clonotype was recovered from a woman aged 70-85 years with acute or convalescent COVID-19. The CDR3 nucleotides read TGTGCCAGCAGCTTGGCTGGGGAGCGAGAAAAACTGTTTTTT. It specifies CASSLAGEREKLFF.